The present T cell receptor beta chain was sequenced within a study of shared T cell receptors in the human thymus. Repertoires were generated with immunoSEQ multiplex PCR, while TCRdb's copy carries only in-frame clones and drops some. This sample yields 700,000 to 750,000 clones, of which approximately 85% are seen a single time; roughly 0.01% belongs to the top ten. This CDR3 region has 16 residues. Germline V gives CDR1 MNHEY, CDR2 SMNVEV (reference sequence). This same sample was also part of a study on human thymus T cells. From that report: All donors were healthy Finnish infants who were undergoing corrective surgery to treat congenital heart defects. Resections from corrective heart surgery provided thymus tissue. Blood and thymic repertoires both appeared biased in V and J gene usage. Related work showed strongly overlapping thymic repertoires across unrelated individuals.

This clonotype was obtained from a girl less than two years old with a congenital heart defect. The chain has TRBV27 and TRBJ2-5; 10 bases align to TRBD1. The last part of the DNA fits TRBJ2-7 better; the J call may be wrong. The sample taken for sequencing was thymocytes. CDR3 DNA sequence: TGTGCCAGCAGTCCCAGGGGGCGACAGGGGGCGGGCGAGCAGTACTTC. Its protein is CASSPRGRQGAGEQYF.